The 21 T cell receptor beta chains listed next were all sequenced from one sample in a study of circulating and synovial CD4+ cells in juvenile arthritis. TCRdb's table, derived via immunoSEQ multiplex PCR, lists solely in-frame clones and lacks some. The sample has about 33,000 clones; about 95% are singletons. Sequences were obtained from CD4+ T cells from blood. The receptors shown here come from a human donor with juvenile idiopathic arthritis.

Details on this clone: One junction end does not reproduce the germline sequence, and a read error may be involved. This sequence joins TRBV7-9 and TRBJ1-2; possibly TRBD1 for D (6 bases). From germline, CDR1 is SEHNR and CDR2 FQNEAQ (reference sequence). This CDR3 is built from 10 residues. CDR3 coding DNA: TGTGCCAGCAGCCAATGGACAGCCTCCTTC. It codes for CASSQWTASF.

The CDR3 protein is CASSLRADRGGEQYF. For the CDR3, the DNA is TGTGCCAGCAGCTTGCGGGCGGACAGGGGCGGTGAGCAGTACTTC. The genes are TRBV7-2 and TRBJ2-7; 9 bases fit TRBD1. The CDR3 extends over 15 amino acids. Germline values: CDR1 SGHTA, CDR2 FQGNSA. With 3 bases clipped from V and 7 bases from J, the junction kept 10 bases outside the gene matches.

V gene TRBV28 combines with J gene TRBJ1-4; the D gene is possibly TRBD1 (6 bases). This CDR3 comprises 14 residues. Deletions cut 3 bases from V and 4 bases from J, with 9 bases between. Germline V lookup: CDR1 MDHEN, CDR2 SYDVKM. CDR3 sequence (DNA): TGTGCCAGCAGTTTTAGCAGGGGTAATGAAAAACTGTTTTTT. This codes for CASSFSRGNEKLFF. The full variable domain, in which reference TRBV28 and TRBJ1-4 provide the parts outside the CDR3, is DVKVTQSSRYLVKRTGEKVFLECVQDMDHENMFWYRQDPGLGLRLIYFSYDVKMKEKGDIPEGYSVSREKKERFSLILESASTNQTSMYLCASSFSRGNEKLFFGSGTQLSVL.

The rearrangement uses TRBV19 and TRBJ2-4; 9 bases align to TRBD1. Trimming cost V 3 bases and J 4 bases; bases outside gene matches: 4. Germline V gene lookup returns CDR1 LNHDA and CDR2 SQIVND (reference sequence). This CDR3 has 15 amino acids. CDR3 in amino acids: CASSIRDRVKNIQYF. The CDR3 DNA is TGTGCCAGTAGTATCAGGGACAGGGTAAAAAACATTCAGTACTTC. Combining the CDR3 with reference TRBV19 and TRBJ2-4 gives the whole variable domain DGGITQSPKYLFRKEGQNVTLSCEQNLNHDAMYWYRQDPGQGLRLIYYSQIVNDFQKGDIAEGYSVSREKKESFPLTVTSAQKNPTAFYLCASSIRDRVKNIQYFGAGTRLSVL.

This clone was observed a single time. The rearrangement links TRBV18 to TRBJ2-7, with TRBD2 identical over 8 bases. V gave up 1 base and J gave up 6 bases; unmatched junction bases: 5. The CDR3 is 14 residues long. From germline, CDR1 is KGHSH and CDR2 LQKENI. CDR3 loop: CASSPLAGNVEQYF. In DNA, the CDR3 is TGTGCCAGCTCACCACTAGCGGGGAATGTCGAGCAGTACTTC.

The rearrangement joins TRBV6-5 to TRBJ2-3; D perhaps matches TRBD1 (5 bases). Germline CDR1 MNHEY, CDR2 SVGAGI. The CDR3 is 14 residues long. Trimming stripped 0 bases from V and 2 bases from J, with 6 bases between. Written as DNA, the CDR3 is TGTGCCAGCAGTTACTCGGACACCACAGATACGCAGTATTTT. This encodes CASSYSDTTDTQYF.

This sequence joins TRBV29-1 and TRBJ1-5; 8 nucleotides agree with TRBD1. The V and J ends lost 8 bases and 3 bases, in that order; junction bases with no gene match: 6. Germline V gene sequence: CDR1 SQVTM, CDR2 ANQGSEA. The CDR3 has 13 residues. CDR3 DNA sequence: TGCAGCACCCGACAGGGGCTCAATCAGCCCCAGCATTTT. It specifies CSTRQGLNQPQHF.

The genes are TRBV9 and TRBJ1-1; 8 bases are a match to TRBD1. Germline V gives CDR1 SGDLS, CDR2 YYNGEE. The CDR3 is made up of 12 amino acids. V trimming: 4 bases; J trimming: 8 bases; junction bases outside the gene matches: 4. The CDR3 nucleotides read TGTGCCAGCAGCCTCCGGACAGGGGAAGCTTTCTTT. As protein: CASSLRTGEAFF.

The rearrangement joins TRBV7-3 to TRBJ2-7; 10 bases map to TRBD2. Per germline, CDR1 SGHTA and CDR2 FQGTGA. This CDR3 has 15 residues. Trimming at V came to 5 bases and at J to 4 bases, leaving 8 bases not matched to a gene. Written as DNA, the CDR3 is TGTGCCAGCAGCCCCGGCGGGACTAGCGAGTACGAGCAGTACTTC. Protein sequence: CASSPGGTSEYEQYF.

The chain links TRBV19 to TRBJ1-2; D not resolved. The CDR3 has 16 residues. V shed 3 bases and J shed 3 bases, with 17 bases lying between them. Per germline, CDR1 LNHDA and CDR2 SQIVND (reference sequence). The CDR3 DNA follows: TGTGCCAGTAGTATGGCCCCAAGCGGCAGCGACTATGGCTACACCTTC. Translated, it gives CASSMAPSGSDYGYTF.

This clone was recorded a few times. V gene TRBV6-6 combines with J gene TRBJ1-2, with D possibly being TRBD1 (6 bases). Germline V gives CDR1 MNHNY, CDR2 SVGAGI (reference sequence). The CDR3 consists of 15 residues. The germline V and J ends were trimmed by 6 bases and 3 bases, with 17 bases remaining between them. The CDR3 sequence: CASRTPRDTDYGYTF. DNA for the CDR3: TGTGCCAGCAGGACACCTAGGGACACCGACTATGGCTACACCTTC.

The V and J genes are TRBV11-3 and TRBJ2-2; a possible D gene is TRBD2 (5 bases). The germline V and J ends were trimmed by 0 bases and 0 bases, with 14 bases remaining between them. Germline CDR1 SGHNT, CDR2 YENEEA. The CDR3 loop spans 18 amino acids. CDR3 sequence: CASSLDPYSASNTGELFF. The CDR3 DNA reads as TGTGCCAGCAGCTTAGATCCCTATAGCGCCTCGAACACCGGGGAGCTGTTTTTT.

The chain combines TRBV6-5 with TRBJ2-1, with D maybe TRBD2 (6 bases). The CDR3 has 15 residues. Germline-derived CDR1 and CDR2 are MNHEY and SVGAGI. The V end lost 4 bases, the J end lost 5 bases, and 15 bases lay between the germline ends. The CDR3 loop is CASSWGDRDHNEQFF. The DNA for the CDR3 is TGTGCCAGCAGTTGGGGGGACCGCGATCACAATGAGCAGTTCTTC.

There are a few counts of this clone. This chain links TRBV9 with TRBJ2-1; 8 nucleotides line up with TRBD2. In germline, CDR1 is SGDLS, CDR2 YYNGEE. This CDR3 is 15 amino acids long. V shed 4 bases, J shed 3 bases, and the junction held 6 bases outside the gene matches. Written as DNA, the CDR3 is TGTGCCAGCAGCTACGGACTAGCAGACTACAATGAGCAGTTCTTC. Protein sequence: CASSYGLADYNEQFF.

The rearrangement joins TRBV10-2 to TRBJ2-7, with a possible D match to TRBD2 (5 bases). With 11 bases removed from V and 1 base from J, the gap between germline ends came to 15 bases. Germline CDR1 is WSHSY and CDR2 is SAAADI. This CDR3 is built from 13 residues. The CDR3 DNA reads as TGCGCCGGACTTAGGACGGATTCCTACGAGCAGTACTTC. Protein: CAGLRTDSYEQYF.

The chain carries TRBV5-8 and TRBJ1-2, with a tentative D call TRBD1 (5 bases). CDR1 is SGHTS, CDR2 YDEGEE, per germline. This CDR3 contains 11 residues. V was shortened by 4 bases and J by 8 bases, with 9 bases between the two germline ends. The CDR3: CASSPQDGYTF. CDR3 nucleotide sequence: TGTGCCAGCAGCCCACAGGACGGCTACACCTTC.

The genes are TRBV4-3 and TRBJ2-2; 12 nucleotides align to TRBD2. Losses at the gene ends were 4 bases for V and 9 bases for J; bases not matched to a gene: 9. Germline V CDR1 and CDR2: LGHNA, YSLEER. This CDR3 is 16 amino acids long. The DNA for the CDR3 is TGCGCCAGCAGCCTCACCTCTAGCGGGGGGGCCCGGGAGCTGTTTTTT. It specifies CASSLTSSGGARELFF.

This clone was seen a handful of times. V usage is TRBV28 and J usage is TRBJ1-3, with a possible D match to TRBD1 (5 bases). CDR1 and CDR2 (germline): MDHEN, SYDVKM. V shed 6 bases and J shed 3 bases, with 12 bases lying between them. This CDR3 has 14 residues. The CDR3 DNA follows: TGTGCCAGCAGCTACGACAGAATTGGAAACACCATATATTTT. Its translation: CASSYDRIGNTIYF. Filled out from reference TRBV28 and TRBJ1-3, the complete variable domain reads DVKVTQSSRYLVKRTGEKVFLECVQDMDHENMFWYRQDPGLGLRLIYFSYDVKMKEKGDIPEGYSVSREKKERFSLILESASTNQTSMYLCASSYDRIGNTIYFGEGSWLTVV.

This chain links TRBV2 with TRBJ1-5, with TRBD1 matching 7 bases. This CDR3 is 14 amino acids long. Losses at the gene ends were 7 bases for V and 2 bases for J; bases not matched to a gene: 5. Germline V gene lookup returns CDR1 SNHLY and CDR2 FYNNEI. CDR3 loop: CASNRDSGNQPQHF. The CDR3 DNA reads TGTGCCAGCAACCGGGACAGCGGCAATCAGCCCCAGCATTTT.

The chain employs TRBV7-2 and TRBJ2-5; no reliable D call. The better agreement between TRBJ2-7 and the DNA end casts doubt on the J call. The CDR3 loop spans 14 amino acids. Germline CDR1 and CDR2: SGHTA and FQGNSA. The CDR3 protein is CASSLVQSINEQYF. DNA of the CDR3: TGTGCCAGCAGCTTAGTGCAAAGCATAAACGAGCAGTACTTC.

As for this clone: Its ends do not fully match the called genes, so a read error is possible. The V call is TRBV2, the J call TRBJ1-2, with unresolved D. The germline CDR1 and CDR2 sequences are SNHLY and FYNNEI. The CDR3 covers 13 residues. The CDR3 sequence: CASREGRDYGYTF. DNA for the CDR3: TGTGCCAGCAGGGAAGGACGGGACTATGGCTACACCTTC.